This is a list of T cell receptor beta chains from one sample in a study of glioma-infiltrating T cells. TCRdb independently ran MiXCR on the multiplex PCR reads; one entry per CDR3 protein. The sample lists over 15,000 distinct CDR3 sequences; roughly 64% were seen once. The material sequenced was glioma tissue, nonneoplastic brain tissue, or PBMCs (not recorded which). Receptors originate from a human donor with low-grade glioma or glioblastoma, undergoing nonglioma brain surgery, or in good health (not recorded which). Both conserved end residues are part of each CDR3. The order of the fields is J gene, V gene, CDR3 protein.

J gene: TRBJ2-7
V gene: TRBV11-2
CDR3 protein: CASSLVQSSGFQYF

J gene: TRBJ1-2
V gene: TRBV20-1
CDR3 protein: CSARDRDWPIYGYTF

J gene: TRBJ2-1
V gene: TRBV27
CDR3 protein: CASSLLVEGEQFF

J gene: TRBJ1-1
V gene: TRBV6-1
CDR3 protein: CASSDQGPPEATEAFF

J gene: TRBJ2-1
V gene: TRBV15
CDR3 protein: CATSRGTGGYNEQFF

J gene: TRBJ1-3
V gene: TRBV6-6
CDR3 protein: CASAPRSSGNTIYF

J gene: TRBJ1-5
V gene: TRBV14
CDR3 protein: CASSPLGSNQPQHF

J gene: TRBJ2-5
V gene: TRBV7-9
CDR3 protein: CASSRDLSPETQYF

J gene: TRBJ2-7
V gene: TRBV2
CDR3 protein: CASSEVPWTSYEQCF

J gene: TRBJ1-4
V gene: TRBV20-1
CDR3 protein: CSAREVANEKLFF

J gene: TRBJ2-7
V gene: TRBV7-2
CDR3 protein: CASSLVDSYEQYF

J gene: TRBJ1-1
V gene: TRBV7-2
CDR3 protein: CASSLRNMNTEAFF

J gene: TRBJ1-1
V gene: TRBV27
CDR3 protein: CASSPDRREAFF

J gene: TRBJ1-2
V gene: TRBV7-9
CDR3 protein: CASSFQGPKTDYGYTF

J gene: TRBJ1-1
V gene: TRBV28
CDR3 protein: CASSYQTGGFTEAFF

J gene: TRBJ2-3
V gene: TRBV7-2
CDR3 protein: CASSPGAGTDTQYF

J gene: TRBJ1-6
V gene: TRBV28
CDR3 protein: CASSFTYSLSSYNSPLHF

J gene: TRBJ1-5
V gene: TRBV28
CDR3 protein: CASSLISGYNQPQHF

J gene: TRBJ1-5
V gene: TRBV28
CDR3 protein: CASSSHRDSVYQPQHF

J gene: TRBJ1-1
V gene: TRBV20-1
CDR3 protein: CSAYGTVEAFF